The 26 T cell receptor beta chains below all came from one sample that was sequenced in a study of blood T cell repertoires in COVID-19. Only in-frame clones appear in the TCRdb table, and some are missing; sequencing was by immunoSEQ multiplex PCR. The table includes about 210,000 clones, about 90% detected once. Source material: peripheral blood. These receptors came from a man aged 18 to 30 with active or convalescent COVID-19.

This sequence joins TRBV24-1 and TRBJ2-1, with 9 nucleotides matching TRBD2. The CDR3 has 13 residues. Per germline, CDR1 KGHDR and CDR2 SFDVKD. The junction had 5 bases not matched to a gene; V was cut back by 6 bases and J by 9 bases. CDR3 in DNA: TGTGCCACCAGTAATAGCGGGAGCGTTGAGCAGTTCTTC. As protein: CATSNSGSVEQFF.

The chain recombines TRBV12-3 or TRBV12-4 with TRBJ2-3; D not certain. The V and J ends lost 5 bases and 5 bases respectively, with 5 bases between them. This CDR3 is 11 amino acids long. In nucleotides, the CDR3 is TGTGCCAGCAGTCCCCAAGATACGCAGTATTTT. Translation gives CASSPQDTQYF.

The gene calls are TRBV7-3 and TRBJ2-1; D possibly corresponds to TRBD2 (5 bases). CDR3 length: 15 amino acids. Germline lookup yields CDR1 SGHTA and CDR2 FQGTGA. V was cut by 5 bases and J by 9 bases, with 20 bases left in between. The CDR3 nucleotides are TGTGCCAGCAGCCATACCCCGGCAGGAGGCGGTGAGCAGTTCTTC. Its translation: CASSHTPAGGGEQFF.

The V and J genes are TRBV15 and TRBJ2-7, with a weak D call TRBD1 (6 bases). The germline V and J ends were trimmed by 3 bases and 3 bases, with 15 bases remaining between them. Germline V lookup: CDR1 LNHNV, CDR2 YYDKDF (reference sequence). The CDR3 spans 15 residues. CDR3 residues: CATSRGQGSVYEQYF. The DNA of the CDR3 is TGTGCCACCAGCAGGGGGCAGGGGTCCGTCTACGAGCAGTACTTC.

The J gene is TRBJ2-7, the V gene TRBV3-1 (or the pseudogene TRBV3-2); the D gene is possibly TRBD1 (5 bases). The CDR3 has 12 amino acids. Germline CDR1 and CDR2: LGHDT and YNNKEL (reference sequence). V lost 3 bases and J 3 bases, leaving 6 bases between the germline ends. For the CDR3, the DNA is TGTGCCAGCAGCCAGACAGTCTACGAGCAGTACTTC. Residues: CASSQTVYEQYF.

The genes are TRBV24-1 and TRBJ2-1, with D possibly matching TRBD2 (6 bases). Trimming pared 6 bases from V and 7 bases from J, leaving 18 bases between. This CDR3 has 15 residues. Germline loops: CDR1 KGHDR, CDR2 SFDVKD. The CDR3 coding sequence is TGTGCCACCAGTCTTTTGGGGGGTGGCGTGAATGAGCAGTTCTTC. It encodes CATSLLGGGVNEQFF.

This clone was seen a single time. This rearrangement joins TRBV9 to TRBJ2-1, with 9 positions matching TRBD2. The CDR3 length is 18 residues. Germline V CDR1 and CDR2: SGDLS, YYNGEE. Trimming removed 0 bases from V and 1 base from J; junction bases left unmatched: 8. As DNA, the CDR3 is TGTGCCAGCAGCGTAGTTCTGGCGGGAGGGCCGTCCTACAATGAGCAGTTCTTC. Its protein is CASSVVLAGGPSYNEQFF.

This rearrangement joins TRBV6-5 to TRBJ2-7; D may be TRBD1 (6 bases). Germline CDR1 and CDR2: MNHEY and SVGAGI. The CDR3 loop spans 15 amino acids. V lost 7 bases and J lost 9, with 25 bases in between. The CDR3 loop reads CASTQRGNRYRGQYF. The CDR3 DNA follows: TGTGCCAGCACTCAGAGGGGGAACCGCTATCGCGGGCAGTACTTC.

CDR3 region: CASTEAAYKRDNQPQHF. The CDR3 DNA sequence: TGTGCCAGTACCGAAGCAGCGTACAAACGGGACAATCAGCCCCAGCATTTT. The chain recombines TRBV19 with TRBJ1-5, with no clear D. The CDR3 covers 17 residues. V lost 7 bases and J lost 3, with 22 bases in between. CDR1 and CDR2 (germline): LNHDA, SQIVND (reference sequence).

The V call is TRBV29-1, the J call TRBJ2-3; D is uncertain. CDR3 length: 10 residues. The ends were cut back, 4 bases at V and 6 bases at J, with 5 bases in the middle. Germline V gene data show CDR1 as SQVTM and CDR2 as ANQGSEA. The CDR3 coding sequence is TGCAGCGTTGCCGTGGATACGCAGTATTTT. Its protein is CSVAVDTQYF.

The V and J genes are TRBV10-3 and TRBJ1-2; 9 positions match TRBD1. Germline CDR1 is ENHRY and CDR2 is SYGVKD. V lost 6 bases and J lost 4; bases outside the gene matches: 6. The CDR3 runs 14 residues. The CDR3 loop is CAISRGQGSYGYTF. The CDR3, as DNA: TGTGCCATCAGCCGCGGACAGGGGAGCTATGGCTACACCTTC.

The chain links TRBV5-5 to TRBJ2-7, with 7 bases identical to TRBD1. The CDR3 has 16 amino acids. Germline V CDR1 and CDR2: SGHKS, YYEKEE (reference sequence). Trimming cost V 4 bases and J 4 bases; bases outside gene matches: 14. The CDR3: CASSRDHGQVAYEQYF. CDR3 sequence (DNA): TGTGCCAGCAGCCGAGACCACGGACAGGTGGCGTACGAGCAGTACTTC.

As to this clone: This same CDR3 is encoded by further DNA sequences in the sample. The chain links TRBV19 to TRBJ2-1; TRBD2 matches 7 bases. Losses at the gene ends were 3 bases for V and 0 bases for J; bases not matched to a gene: 5. CDR3 size: 16 residues. The V gene's germline CDR1 is LNHDA and CDR2 SQIVND (reference sequence). CDR3 loop: CASSIPSGSSYNEQFF. CDR3 nucleotide sequence: TGTGCCAGTAGTATTCCTAGCGGAAGCTCCTACAATGAGCAGTTCTTC.

This clone was detected once. V is TRBV3-1 (or the pseudogene TRBV3-2) and J is TRBJ2-7; D ambiguous. V lost 5 bases, J lost 3 bases, and 11 bases lay in between. The germline gives CDR1 LGHDT, CDR2 YNNKEL (reference sequence). CDR3 length equals 13 residues. The CDR3 loop reads CASSSAGGYEQYF. The CDR3 coding sequence is TGTGCCAGCAGCTCCGCTGGCGGCTACGAGCAGTACTTC.

The chain links TRBV12-3 or TRBV12-4 to TRBJ2-5, with 7 bases lining up with TRBD2. This CDR3 has 13 amino acids. The V and J ends lost 7 bases and 4 bases, in that order; junction bases with no gene match: 6. The CDR3 sequence: CASTGLVGETQYF. The CDR3 DNA sequence: TGTGCCAGCACAGGACTAGTCGGAGAGACCCAGTACTTC.

This clone was found once. CDR3 loop: CASSLGPPGQTGTEAFF. The CDR3 DNA reads as TGCGCCAGCAGCTTGGGACCACCCGGACAGACTGGCACTGAAGCTTTCTTT. This chain connects TRBV5-1 to TRBJ1-1; weak D call: TRBD1 (6 bases). Trimming cost V 0 bases and J 4 bases, with 19 bases left between them. Germline V gene data show CDR1 as SGHRS and CDR2 as YFSETQ. There are 17 residues in the CDR3.

V gene TRBV6-5 combines with J gene TRBJ2-1; TRBD1 matches at 7 bases. Germline CDR1 MNHEY, CDR2 SVGAGI. After removal of 5 bases from V and 9 bases from J, the junction contained 4 bases not matched to a gene. The CDR3 spans 12 residues. The CDR3 sequence: CASSPTGSEQFF. CDR3 bases: TGTGCCAGCAGTCCGACAGGGAGTGAGCAGTTCTTC.

This clone was seen only once. The chain uses TRBV21-1 and TRBJ1-2. TRBV21-1 represents a pseudogene. The CDR3 spans 15 residues. Here the CDR3 DNA reads TGTGCCAGCAGCAACTATCGACGGGATTGGGATGGCTACACCTTC. Protein sequence: CASSNYRRDWDGYTF.

V gene TRBV27 combines with J gene TRBJ2-7, with 10 bases lining up with TRBD2. There are 14 residues in the CDR3. The V gene's germline CDR1 is MNHEY and CDR2 SMNVEV (reference sequence). V shed 6 bases, J shed 3 bases, and the junction held 5 bases outside the gene matches. CDR3 sequence reads: CASSRTSGNYEQYF. CDR3 in DNA: TGTGCCAGCAGCAGGACTAGCGGAAACTACGAGCAGTACTTC.

V is TRBV7-6 and J is TRBJ2-2, with TRBD2 as a possible D gene (6 bases). This CDR3 is built from 16 residues. With 4 bases removed from V and 0 bases from J, the gap between germline ends came to 12 bases. The germline V gene has CDR1 SGHVS and CDR2 FNYEAQ. DNA of the CDR3: TGTGCCAGCAGCTCCGGAGGGGTCACGAACACCGGGGAGCTGTTTTTT. Its protein product is CASSSGGVTNTGELFF.

This chain links TRBV3-1 (or the pseudogene TRBV3-2) with TRBJ1-2, with 8 bases fitting TRBD1. Germline V gene sequence: CDR1 LGHDT, CDR2 YNNKEL (reference sequence). Trimming removed 1 base from V and 10 bases from J; junction bases left unmatched: 8. The CDR3 is 14 residues long. The CDR3: CASSQAPGTGDYTF. CDR3 in DNA: TGTGCCAGCAGCCAAGCCCCCGGGACAGGCGACTACACCTTC.

The V call is TRBV6-5, the J call TRBJ1-6, with D hard to call. This CDR3 has 16 amino acids. V dropped 3 bases and J dropped 0 bases, with 9 bases sitting between them. Germline lookup yields CDR1 MNHEY and CDR2 SVGAGI. This CDR3 reads CASSYEANSYNSPLHF. The CDR3 DNA sequence: TGTGCCAGCAGTTATGAGGCGAACTCCTATAATTCACCCCTCCACTTT.

This clone occurred a few times. The rearrangement uses TRBV7-6 and TRBJ2-1; D might be TRBD2 (5 bases). The germline V and J ends were trimmed by 2 bases and 5 bases, with 13 bases remaining between them. CDR3 length: 15 residues. Germline CDR1 SGHVS, CDR2 FNYEAQ. This CDR3 is CASSLRGGDNNEQFF. In nucleotides, the CDR3 is TGTGCCAGCAGCTTACGCGGAGGAGATAACAATGAGCAGTTCTTC.

The genes are TRBV19 and TRBJ1-2, with TRBD1 as a possible D gene (5 bases). This CDR3 comprises 15 residues. V was shortened by 8 bases and J by 4 bases, with 20 bases between the two germline ends. Germline V gene lookup returns CDR1 LNHDA and CDR2 SQIVND (reference sequence). The CDR3: CASRAGGSGGYGYTF. The CDR3 DNA follows: TGTGCCAGTCGGGCAGGAGGTTCGGGGGGCTATGGCTACACCTTC.

This rearrangement joins TRBV28 to TRBJ1-2; D is ambiguous. This CDR3 region has 12 residues. The V end was cut by 7 bases, the J end by 2 bases, with 8 bases between. Germline CDR1 reads MDHEN; CDR2 reads SYDVKM. The CDR3 is CASTSSNYGYTF. As DNA, the CDR3 is TGTGCCAGCACCTCGTCGAACTATGGCTACACCTTC.

The V gene is TRBV12-3 or TRBV12-4, the J gene TRBJ1-1; D is ambiguous. Trimming took 6 bases from V and 1 from J, leaving 9 bases between them. The CDR3 loop spans 13 amino acids. The CDR3 here is CASRRTENTEAFF. Here the CDR3 DNA reads TGTGCCAGCAGGAGAACAGAGAACACTGAAGCTTTCTTT.